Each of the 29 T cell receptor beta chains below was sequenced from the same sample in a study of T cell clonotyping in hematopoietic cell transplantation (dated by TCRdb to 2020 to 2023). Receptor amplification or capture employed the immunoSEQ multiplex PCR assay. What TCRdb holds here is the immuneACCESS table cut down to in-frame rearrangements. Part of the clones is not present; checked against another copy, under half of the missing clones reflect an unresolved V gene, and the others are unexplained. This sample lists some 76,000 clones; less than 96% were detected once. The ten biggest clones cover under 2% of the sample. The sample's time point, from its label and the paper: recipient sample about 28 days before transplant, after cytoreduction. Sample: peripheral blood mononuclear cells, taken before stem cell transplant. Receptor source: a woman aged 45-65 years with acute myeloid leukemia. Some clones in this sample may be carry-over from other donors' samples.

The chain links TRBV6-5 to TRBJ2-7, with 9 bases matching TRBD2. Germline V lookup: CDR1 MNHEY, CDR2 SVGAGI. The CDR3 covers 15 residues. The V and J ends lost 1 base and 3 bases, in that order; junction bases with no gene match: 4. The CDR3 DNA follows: TGTGCCAGCAGTTACTGGCCTAGCGGGAACTACGAGCAGTACTTC. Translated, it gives CASSYWPSGNYEQYF.

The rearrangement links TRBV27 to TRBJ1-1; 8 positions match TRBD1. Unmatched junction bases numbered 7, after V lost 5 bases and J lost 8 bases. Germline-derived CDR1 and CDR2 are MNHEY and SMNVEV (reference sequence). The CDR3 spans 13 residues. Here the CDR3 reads CASSKGQAEEAFF. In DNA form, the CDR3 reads TGTGCCAGCAGTAAGGGACAGGCCGAAGAAGCTTTCTTT.

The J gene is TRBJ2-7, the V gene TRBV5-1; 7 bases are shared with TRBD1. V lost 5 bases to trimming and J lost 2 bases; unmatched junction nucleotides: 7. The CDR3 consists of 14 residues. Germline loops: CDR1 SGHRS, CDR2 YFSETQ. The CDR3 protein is CASSSRDSAYEQYF. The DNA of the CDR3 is TGCGCCAGCAGTTCTAGGGACAGTGCCTACGAGCAGTACTTC.

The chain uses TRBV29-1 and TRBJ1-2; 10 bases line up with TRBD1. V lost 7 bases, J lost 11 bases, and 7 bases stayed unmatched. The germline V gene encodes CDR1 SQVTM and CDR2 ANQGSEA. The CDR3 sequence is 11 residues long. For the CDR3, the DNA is TGCAGCGGGAGACAGGGGGCCCAATACACCTTC. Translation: CSGRQGAQYTF.

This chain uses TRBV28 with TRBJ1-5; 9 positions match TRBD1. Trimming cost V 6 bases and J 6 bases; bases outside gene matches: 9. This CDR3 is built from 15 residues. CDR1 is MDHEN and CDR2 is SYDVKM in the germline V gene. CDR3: CASRLGTGFRQPQHF. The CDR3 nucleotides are TGTGCCAGCAGGCTGGGGACAGGGTTCCGTCAGCCCCAGCATTTT.

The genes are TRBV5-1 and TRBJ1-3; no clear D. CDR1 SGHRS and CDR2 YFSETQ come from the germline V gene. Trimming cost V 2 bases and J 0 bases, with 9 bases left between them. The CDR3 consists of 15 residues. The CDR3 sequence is CASSLPGNSGNTIYF. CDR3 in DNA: TGCGCCAGCAGCTTACCCGGGAACTCTGGAAACACCATATATTTT.

The CDR3 loop is CASSWAHQETQYF. DNA for the CDR3: TGCGCCAGCAGCTGGGCCCACCAAGAGACCCAGTACTTC. The chain links TRBV5-1 to TRBJ2-5; D not certain. The CDR3 totals 13 residues. Trimming removed 3 bases at V and 0 bases at J, with 6 bases between. The germline V gene has CDR1 SGHRS and CDR2 YFSETQ.

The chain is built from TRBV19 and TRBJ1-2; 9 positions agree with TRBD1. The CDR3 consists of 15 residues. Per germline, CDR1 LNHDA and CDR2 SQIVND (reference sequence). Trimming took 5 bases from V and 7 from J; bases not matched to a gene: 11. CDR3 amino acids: CASSLSQGAPRGYTF. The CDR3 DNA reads TGTGCCAGTAGTCTATCACAGGGGGCCCCACGTGGCTACACCTTC.

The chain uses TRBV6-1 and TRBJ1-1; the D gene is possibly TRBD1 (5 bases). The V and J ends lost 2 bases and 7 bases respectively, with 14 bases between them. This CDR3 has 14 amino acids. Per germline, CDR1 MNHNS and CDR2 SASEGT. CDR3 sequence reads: CASSEFRDGLEAFF. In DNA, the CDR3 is TGTGCCAGCAGTGAATTTAGGGACGGGCTTGAAGCTTTCTTT.

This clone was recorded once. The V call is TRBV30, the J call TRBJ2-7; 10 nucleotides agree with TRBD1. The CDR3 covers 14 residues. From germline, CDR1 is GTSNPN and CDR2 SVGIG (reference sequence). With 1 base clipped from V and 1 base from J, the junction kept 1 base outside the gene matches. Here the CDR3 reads CAWSADRGSYEQYF. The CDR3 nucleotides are TGTGCCTGGAGTGCGGACAGGGGGTCCTACGAGCAGTACTTC.

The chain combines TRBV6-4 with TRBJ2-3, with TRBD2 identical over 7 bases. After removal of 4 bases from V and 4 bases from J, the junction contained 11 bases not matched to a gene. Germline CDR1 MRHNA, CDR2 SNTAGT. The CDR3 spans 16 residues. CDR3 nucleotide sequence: TGTGCCAGCAGTGCCATCGGACTAGAAGCCGCAGATACGCAGTATTTT. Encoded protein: CASSAIGLEAADTQYF.

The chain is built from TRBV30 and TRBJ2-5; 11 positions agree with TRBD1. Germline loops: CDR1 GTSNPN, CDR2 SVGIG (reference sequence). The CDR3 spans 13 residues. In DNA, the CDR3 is TGTGCGGGGACAGGGGGTTTTATAGAGACCCAGTACTTC. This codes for CAGTGGFIETQYF.

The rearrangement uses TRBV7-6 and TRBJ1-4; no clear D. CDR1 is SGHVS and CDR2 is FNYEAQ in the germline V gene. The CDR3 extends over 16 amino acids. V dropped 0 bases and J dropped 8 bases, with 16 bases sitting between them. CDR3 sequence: CASSLAAGPLLEKLFF. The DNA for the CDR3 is TGTGCCAGCAGCTTAGCGGCGGGCCCATTGCTGGAAAAACTGTTTTTT.

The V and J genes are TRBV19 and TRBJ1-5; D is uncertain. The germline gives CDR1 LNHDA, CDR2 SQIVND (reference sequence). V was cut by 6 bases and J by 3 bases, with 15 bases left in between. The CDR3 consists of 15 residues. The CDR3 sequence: CASSLASRTNQPQHF. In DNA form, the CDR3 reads TGTGCCAGTAGCCTGGCCTCTAGGACCAATCAGCCCCAGCATTTT.

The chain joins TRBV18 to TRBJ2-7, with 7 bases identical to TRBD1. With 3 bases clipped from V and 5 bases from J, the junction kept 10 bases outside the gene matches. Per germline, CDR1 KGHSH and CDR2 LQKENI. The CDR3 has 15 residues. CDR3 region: CASSPTGALRHEQYF. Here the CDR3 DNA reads TGTGCCAGCTCACCCACAGGGGCCCTCCGCCACGAGCAGTACTTC. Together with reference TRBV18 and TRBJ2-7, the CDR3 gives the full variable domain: NAGVMQNPRHLVRRRGQEARLRCSPMKGHSHVYWYRQLPEEGLKFMVYLQKENIIDESGMPKERFSAEFPKEGPSILRIQQVVRGDSAAYFCASSPTGALRHEQYFGPGTRLTVT.

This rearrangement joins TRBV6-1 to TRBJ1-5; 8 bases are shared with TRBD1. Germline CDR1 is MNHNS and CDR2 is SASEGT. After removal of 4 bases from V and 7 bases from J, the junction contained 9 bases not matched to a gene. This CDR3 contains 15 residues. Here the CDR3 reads CASSVGDRGPQPQHF. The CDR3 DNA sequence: TGTGCCAGCAGTGTGGGAGACAGGGGTCCGCAGCCCCAGCATTTT.

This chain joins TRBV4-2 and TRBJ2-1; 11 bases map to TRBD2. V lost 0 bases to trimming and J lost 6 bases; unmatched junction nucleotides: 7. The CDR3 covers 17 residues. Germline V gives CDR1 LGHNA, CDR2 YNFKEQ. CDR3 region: CASSQELAGGVRNEQFF. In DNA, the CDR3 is TGTGCCAGCAGCCAAGAGCTAGCGGGGGGTGTTCGCAATGAGCAGTTCTTC.

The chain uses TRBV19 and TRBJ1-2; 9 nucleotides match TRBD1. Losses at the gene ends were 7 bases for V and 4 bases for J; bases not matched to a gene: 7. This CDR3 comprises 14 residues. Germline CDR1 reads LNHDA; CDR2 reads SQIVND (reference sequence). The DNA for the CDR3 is TGTGCCAGTACCCGGGACAGGGCCTCCTATGGCTACACCTTC. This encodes CASTRDRASYGYTF.

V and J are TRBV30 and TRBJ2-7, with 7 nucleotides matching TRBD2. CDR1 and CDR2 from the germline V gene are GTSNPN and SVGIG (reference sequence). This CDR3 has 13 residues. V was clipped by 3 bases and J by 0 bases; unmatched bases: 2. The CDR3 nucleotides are TGTGCCTGGAGGGGGGGGATCTCCTACGAGCAGTACTTC. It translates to CAWRGGISYEQYF.

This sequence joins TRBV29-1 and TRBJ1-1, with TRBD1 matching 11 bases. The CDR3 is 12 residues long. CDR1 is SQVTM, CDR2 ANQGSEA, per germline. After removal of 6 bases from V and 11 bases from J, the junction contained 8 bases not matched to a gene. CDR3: CSVHPGQGGAFF. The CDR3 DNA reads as TGCAGCGTACACCCGGGACAGGGGGGCGCTTTCTTT.

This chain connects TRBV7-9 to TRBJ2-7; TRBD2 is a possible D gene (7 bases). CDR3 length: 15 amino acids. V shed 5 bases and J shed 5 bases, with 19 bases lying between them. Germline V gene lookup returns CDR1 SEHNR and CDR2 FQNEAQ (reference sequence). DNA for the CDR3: TGTGCCAGCAGCCAGGGGACTACATCCCGCCACGAGCAGTACTTC. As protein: CASSQGTTSRHEQYF.

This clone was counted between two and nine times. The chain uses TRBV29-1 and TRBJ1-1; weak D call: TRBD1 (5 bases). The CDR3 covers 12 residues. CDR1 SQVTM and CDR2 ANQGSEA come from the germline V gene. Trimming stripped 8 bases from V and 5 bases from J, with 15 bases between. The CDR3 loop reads CSTRGGGTEAFF. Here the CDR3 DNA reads TGCAGCACTCGGGGGGGAGGTACTGAAGCTTTCTTT.

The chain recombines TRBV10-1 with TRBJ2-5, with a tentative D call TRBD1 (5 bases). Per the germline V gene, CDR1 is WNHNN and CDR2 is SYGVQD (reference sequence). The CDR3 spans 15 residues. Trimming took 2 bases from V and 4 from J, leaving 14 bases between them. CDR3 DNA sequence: TGCGCCAGCAGTGAGCGGAATCAGGGAAGAGAGACCCAGTACTTC. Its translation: CASSERNQGRETQYF.

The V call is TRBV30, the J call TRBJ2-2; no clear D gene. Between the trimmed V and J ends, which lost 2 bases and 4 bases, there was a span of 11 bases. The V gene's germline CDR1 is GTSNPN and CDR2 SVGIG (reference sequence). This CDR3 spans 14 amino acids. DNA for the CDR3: TGTGCCTGGAGTATTAACTCGGGCACCGGGGAGCTGTTTTTT. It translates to CAWSINSGTGELFF.

The CDR3: CASSERQQGYRETQYF. CDR3 in DNA: TGTGCCAGCAGTGAACGTCAACAGGGCTACCGGGAGACCCAGTACTTC. This sequence joins TRBV6-1 and TRBJ2-5; D is possibly TRBD1 (6 bases). This CDR3 is 16 amino acids long. CDR1 and CDR2 from the germline V gene are MNHNS and SASEGT. The V end was cut by 2 bases, the J end by 5 bases, with 18 bases between.

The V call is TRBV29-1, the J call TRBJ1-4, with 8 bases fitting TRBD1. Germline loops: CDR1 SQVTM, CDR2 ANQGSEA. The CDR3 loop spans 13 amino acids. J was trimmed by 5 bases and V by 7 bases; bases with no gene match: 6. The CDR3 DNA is TGCAGCGCCGACAGGGGACAGAATGAAAAACTGTTTTTT. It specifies CSADRGQNEKLFF. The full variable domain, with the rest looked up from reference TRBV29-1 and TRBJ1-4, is SAVISQKPSRDICQRGTSLTIQCQVDSQVTMMFWYRQQPGQSLTLIATANQGSEATYESGFVIDKFPISRPNLTFSTLTVSNMSPEDSSIYLCSADRGQNEKLFFGSGTQLSVL.

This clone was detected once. The CDR3: CASSLTTDYNSPLHF. DNA for the CDR3: TGTGCCAGCTCACTTACGACAGACTATAATTCACCCCTCCACTTT. J is TRBJ1-6 and V is TRBV18; a possible D gene is TRBD1 (5 bases). CDR3 length equals 15 residues. CDR1 and CDR2 (germline): KGHSH, LQKENI. The V end lost 4 bases, the J end lost 3 bases, and 10 bases lay between the germline ends.

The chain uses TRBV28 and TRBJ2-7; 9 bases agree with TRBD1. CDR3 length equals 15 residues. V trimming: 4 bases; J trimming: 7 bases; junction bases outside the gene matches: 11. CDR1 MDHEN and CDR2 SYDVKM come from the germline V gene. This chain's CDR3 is CASSSWDRDLSEQYF. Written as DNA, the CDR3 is TGTGCCAGCAGTTCCTGGGACAGGGACCTCTCGGAGCAGTACTTC.

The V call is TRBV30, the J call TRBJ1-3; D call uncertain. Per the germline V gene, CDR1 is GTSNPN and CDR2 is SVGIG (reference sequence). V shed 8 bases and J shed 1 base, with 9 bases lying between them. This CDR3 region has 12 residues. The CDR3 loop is CAAPKSGNTIYF. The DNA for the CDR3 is TGTGCCGCACCCAAGTCTGGAAACACCATATATTTT.